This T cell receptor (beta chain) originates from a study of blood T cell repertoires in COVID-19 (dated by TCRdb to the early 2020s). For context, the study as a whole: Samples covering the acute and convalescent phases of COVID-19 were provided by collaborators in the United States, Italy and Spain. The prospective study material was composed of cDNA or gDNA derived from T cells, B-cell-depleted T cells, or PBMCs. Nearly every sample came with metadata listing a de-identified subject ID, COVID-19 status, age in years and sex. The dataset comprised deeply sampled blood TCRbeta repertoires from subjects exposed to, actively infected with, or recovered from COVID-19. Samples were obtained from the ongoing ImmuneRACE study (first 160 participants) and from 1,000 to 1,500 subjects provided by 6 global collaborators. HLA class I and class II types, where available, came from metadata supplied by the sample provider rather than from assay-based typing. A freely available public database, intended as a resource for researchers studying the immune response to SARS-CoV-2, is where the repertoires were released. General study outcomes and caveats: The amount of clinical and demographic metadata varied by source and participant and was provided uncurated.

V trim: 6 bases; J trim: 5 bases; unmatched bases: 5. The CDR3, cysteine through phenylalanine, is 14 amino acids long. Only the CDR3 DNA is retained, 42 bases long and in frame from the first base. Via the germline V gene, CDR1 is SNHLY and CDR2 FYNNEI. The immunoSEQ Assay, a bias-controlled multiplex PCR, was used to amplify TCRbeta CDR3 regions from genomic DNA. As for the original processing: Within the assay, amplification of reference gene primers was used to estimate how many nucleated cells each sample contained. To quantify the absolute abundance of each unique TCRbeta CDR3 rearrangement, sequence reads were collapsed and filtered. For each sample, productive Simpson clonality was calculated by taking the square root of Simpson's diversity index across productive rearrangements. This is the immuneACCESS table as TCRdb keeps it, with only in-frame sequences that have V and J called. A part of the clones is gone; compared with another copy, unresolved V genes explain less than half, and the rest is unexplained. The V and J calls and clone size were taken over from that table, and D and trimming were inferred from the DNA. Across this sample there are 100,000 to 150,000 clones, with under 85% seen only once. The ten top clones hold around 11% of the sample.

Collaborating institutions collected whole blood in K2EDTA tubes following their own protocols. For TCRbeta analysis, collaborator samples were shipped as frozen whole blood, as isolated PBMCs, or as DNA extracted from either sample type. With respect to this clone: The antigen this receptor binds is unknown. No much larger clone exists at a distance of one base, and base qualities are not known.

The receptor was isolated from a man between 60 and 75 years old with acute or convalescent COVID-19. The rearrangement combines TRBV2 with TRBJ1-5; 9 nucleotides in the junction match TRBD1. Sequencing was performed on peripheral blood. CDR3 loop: CASRGTGLYQPQHF. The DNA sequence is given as TGTGCCAGCAGGGGGACAGGGTTGTATCAGCCCCAGCATTTT.